The present entry profiles one TCR beta chain with its context. The data originate from a study of OX40 agonist ivuxolimab in advanced cancers. Measured with immunoSEQ multiplex PCR; TCRdb has only the in-frame clones, and not every one. The repertoire holds fewer than 90,000 clones, around 90% seen once, with 2% to 3% in the top ten. Germline V gene data show CDR1 as LGHNA and CDR2 as YSLEER. CDR3 length: 16 amino acids. Trimming removed 0 bases at V and 8 bases at J, with 19 bases between. The receptor's source is an adult with an advanced solid tumor such as melanoma, head and neck, liver or kidney cancer. This chain joins TRBV4-3 and TRBJ1-2, with D perhaps TRBD1 (5 bases). Sequenced here: CD4+ or CD8+ T cells sorted from blood, sampled in a trial of the OX40 agonist ivuxolimab. The CDR3 DNA sequence: TGCGCCAGCAGCCAAGATCCCTTGGGCAGGGAGAGCGGCTACACCTTC. It translates to CASSQDPLGRESGYTF.